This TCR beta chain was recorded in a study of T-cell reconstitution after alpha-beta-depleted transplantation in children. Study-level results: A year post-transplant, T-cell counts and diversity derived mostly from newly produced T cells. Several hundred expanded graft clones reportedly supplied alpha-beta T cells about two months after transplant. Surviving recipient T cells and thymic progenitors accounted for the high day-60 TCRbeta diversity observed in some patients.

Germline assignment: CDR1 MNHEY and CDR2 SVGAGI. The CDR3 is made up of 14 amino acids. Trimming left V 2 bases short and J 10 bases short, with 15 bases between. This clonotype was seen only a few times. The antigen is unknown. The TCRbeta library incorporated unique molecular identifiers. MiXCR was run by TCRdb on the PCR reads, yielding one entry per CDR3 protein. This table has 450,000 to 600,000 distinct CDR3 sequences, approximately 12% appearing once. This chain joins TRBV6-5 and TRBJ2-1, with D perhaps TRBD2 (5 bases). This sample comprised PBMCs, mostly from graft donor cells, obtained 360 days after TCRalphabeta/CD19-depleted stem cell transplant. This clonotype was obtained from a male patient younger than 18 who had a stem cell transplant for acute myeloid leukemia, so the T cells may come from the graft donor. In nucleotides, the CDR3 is TGTGCCAGCAGTTACGCTCGGGATCCCCAAGAGCAGTTCTTC. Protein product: CASSYARDPQEQFF.